This TCR beta chain is from a study of CD8 T cells in ankylosing spondylitis. Study results and limitations: Blood of patients with ankylosing spondylitis appeared to be characterized by a TCR beta motif of several highly homologous variants. Reactive arthritis synovial fluid and blood previously showed some of these motif variants.

A word on this clonotype: Its antigen is not identified.

With 0 bases clipped from V and 8 bases from J, the junction kept 3 bases outside the gene matches. The CDR3 loop spans 14 amino acids. Looked up from germline, CDR1 is LGHNT and CDR2 is FRNRAP. Quantitative 5'-RACE with molecular barcodes produced the TCR beta libraries. MiXCR, run by TCRdb on the 5' RACE reads, gives a single entry per CDR3 protein. This sample has under 950,000 distinct CDR3 sequences; 15% to 20% occur once, and the top ten carry roughly a fifth. This chain uses TRBV12-5 with TRBJ2-1, with TRBD1 matching over 8 bases. The material sequenced was blood, either unsorted or a sorted T cell fraction (not recorded which). The source of this sequence is a male donor with ankylosing spondylitis. DNA of the CDR3: TGTGCTAGTGGTTTGGTACAACAGGGGGATGAGCAGTTCTTC. It specifies CASGLVQQGDEQFF.